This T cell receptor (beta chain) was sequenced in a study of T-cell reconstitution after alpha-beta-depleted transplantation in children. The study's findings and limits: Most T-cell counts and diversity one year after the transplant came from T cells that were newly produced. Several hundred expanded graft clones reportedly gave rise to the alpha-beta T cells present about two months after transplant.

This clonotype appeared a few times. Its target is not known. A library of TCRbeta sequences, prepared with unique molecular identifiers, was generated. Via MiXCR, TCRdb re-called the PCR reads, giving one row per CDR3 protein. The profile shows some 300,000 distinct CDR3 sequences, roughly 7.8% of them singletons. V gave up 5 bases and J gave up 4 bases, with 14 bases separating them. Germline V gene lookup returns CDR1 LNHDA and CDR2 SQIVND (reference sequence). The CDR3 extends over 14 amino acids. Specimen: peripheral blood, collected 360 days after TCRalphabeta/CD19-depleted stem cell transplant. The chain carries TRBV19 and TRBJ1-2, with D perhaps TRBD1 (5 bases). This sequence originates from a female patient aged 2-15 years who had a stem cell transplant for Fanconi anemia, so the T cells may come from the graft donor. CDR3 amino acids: CASSATLGTYGYTF. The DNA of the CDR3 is TGTGCCAGTAGTGCCACTCTGGGGACCTATGGCTACACCTTC.